This T cell receptor (beta chain) was sequenced during a study of T cell responses to AZD1222 COVID-19 vaccine. Study observations and caveats: White British people made up most donors, females outnumbered males, and clonal diversity was possibly underestimated.

This CDR3 is built from 16 residues. Germline CDR1 and CDR2: MNHEY and SMNVEV (reference sequence). The V end was cut by 2 bases, the J end by 0 bases, with 8 bases between. For this clone: The antigen is unknown.

The table came from immunoSEQ multiplex PCR; TCRdb's copy has only in-frame clones and leaves some out. The table lists approximately 100,000 clones, 85% to 95% of them singletons. The sequenced sample was peripheral blood, obtained on day 0 of AZD1222 vaccination. The receptor was derived from an adult in good health. The chain uses TRBV27 and TRBJ2-6; D uncertain. This CDR3 is CASSLSIASGANVLTF. The CDR3 DNA sequence: TGTGCCAGCAGTTTAAGCATAGCCTCTGGGGCCAACGTCCTGACTTTC.